This T cell receptor (beta chain) was observed in a study of shared clonotypes between healthy human individuals. For the study at large: Three plates each covered CD4 naive and memory; CD8 naive two, CD8 memory one. Whole-study findings and limits: The study sampled only blood, and tissue repertoires likely differ.

From germline, CDR1 is SGHRS and CDR2 YFSETQ. The CDR3 has 15 residues. V dropped 3 bases and J dropped 2 bases, with 14 bases sitting between them. To note about this clone: As yet, its antigen is unknown.

Donors were healthy HIV-negative adults without recently reported acute infections or vaccinations. The assay was immunoSEQ multiplex PCR, and TCRdb's table has in-frame clones only and misses some. This sample has some 980,000 clones, with about three quarters found just once. The TCR comes from a young man in good health. The rearrangement joins TRBV5-1 to TRBJ1-1; no definite D call. Input material: memory CD4+ T cells sorted from blood. Subset reported: CD45RA-negative fraction. CDR3 DNA: TGCGCCAGCAGCTCCCCGGAGATCGGCAACACTGAAGCTTTCTTT. Residues: CASSSPEIGNTEAFF. The full variable domain, completed using reference TRBV5-1 and TRBJ1-1, is KAGVTQTPRYLIKTRGQQVTLSCSPISGHRSVSWYQQTPGQGLQFLFEYFSETQRNKGNFPGRFSGRQFSNSRSEMNVSTLELGDSALYLCASSSPEIGNTEAFFGQGTRLTVV.